This T cell receptor (beta chain) was identified in a study of cytomegalovirus exposure and HLA in healthy donors. The PCR had 60 Vbeta and 13 Jbeta primers. Assay: immunoSEQ multiplex PCR; the TCRdb copy retains only in-frame clones and omits some. In the table there are 90,000 to 100,000 clones, roughly four fifths of which are singletons. V was cut by 0 bases and J by 0 bases, with 9 bases left in between. The CDR3 totals 16 residues. Germline CDR1 reads LNHDA; CDR2 reads SQIVND (reference sequence). Sequenced sample: PBMCs. The sequence came from a woman aged 60-75 years in good health and CMV-seropositive. This chain uses TRBV19 with TRBJ2-1; no clear D gene. The CDR3 is CASSIDGFSSYNEQFF. CDR3 nucleotides: TGTGCCAGTAGTATAGATGGTTTCAGCTCCTACAATGAGCAGTTCTTC.